Below, 27 T cell receptor beta chains from the same sample are listed, as sequenced in a study of response to subunit inactivated influenza vaccine. TCRdb fed the RT-PCR reads into MiXCR, producing one record per CDR3 protein. The data hold about 650,000 distinct CDR3 sequences, with 14% observed a single time. The starting material was PBMCs from blood, obtained 14 to 15 days before vaccination. These receptor sequences come from a man between 50 and 59 years old who received an inactivated influenza vaccine.

J is TRBJ2-7 and V is TRBV12-3 or TRBV12-4, with 9 positions matching TRBD2. The length of the CDR3 is 17 residues. V dropped 6 bases and J dropped 9; count of bases not matched to a gene: 21. CDR3: CASSLDRRAGGPTGQYF. The DNA for the CDR3 is TGTGCCAGCAGCCTGGACAGGAGAGCGGGAGGCCCCACCGGGCAGTACTTC.

This clonotype was detected many times. This rearrangement joins TRBV5-1 to TRBJ2-1, with TRBD2 matching over 11 bases. Trimming cost V 4 bases and J 6 bases; bases outside gene matches: 12. CDR1 and CDR2 from the germline V gene are SGHRS and YFSETQ. This CDR3 comprises 17 residues. This CDR3 is CASSGGVTSGSPNEQFF. The DNA of the CDR3 is TGCGCCAGCAGCGGAGGAGTCACTAGCGGGAGCCCCAATGAGCAGTTCTTC.

This clonotype has ten or more counts. The chain employs TRBV11-2 and TRBJ1-1, with TRBD1 identical over 11 bases. V trimming: 5 bases; J trimming: 6 bases; junction bases outside the gene matches: 5. CDR1 SGHAT and CDR2 FQNNGV come from the germline V gene. CDR3 length equals 14 residues. The CDR3 nucleotides read TGTGCCAGCAGCCTTGGACAGGGGGCAGCTGAAGCTTTCTTT. Amino acids: CASSLGQGAAEAFF.

This clonotype was recorded a few times. This chain connects TRBV20-1 to TRBJ2-1, with 7 bases identical to TRBD2. In germline, CDR1 is DFQATT, CDR2 SNEGSKA (reference sequence). The V segment lost 0 bases and the J segment 0 bases; nucleotides outside the gene matches: 5. CDR3 length: 16 residues. CDR3: CSARDLGGSSYNEQFF. For the CDR3, the DNA is TGCAGTGCTAGAGATCTAGGCGGGAGCTCCTACAATGAGCAGTTCTTC.

The chain carries TRBV5-1 and TRBJ2-5; the match to TRBD1 covers 9 bases. CDR1 is SGHRS and CDR2 is YFSETQ in the germline V gene. The junction had 9 bases not matched to a gene; V was cut back by 4 bases and J by 2 bases. The length of the CDR3 is 16 residues. The CDR3 coding sequence is TGCGCCAGCAGCCCGGGGTGGGGACAGGGACAAGAGACCCAGTACTTC. Its protein is CASSPGWGQGQETQYF.

This rearrangement joins TRBV12-3 or TRBV12-4 to TRBJ2-5; either TRBD1 or TRBD2 may supply D (5 bases each). V gave up 3 bases and J gave up 6 bases, with 11 bases separating them. This CDR3 comprises 13 residues. CDR3 coding DNA: TGTGCCAGCAGTTTGTTAGAGGGGAAGACCCAGTACTTC. Translated, it gives CASSLLEGKTQYF.

This clonotype was counted a few times. The V and J genes are TRBV2 and TRBJ2-7, with TRBD1 identical over 10 bases. CDR1 is SNHLY and CDR2 is FYNNEI in the germline V gene. Trimming cost V 0 bases and J 3 bases; bases outside gene matches: 23. The CDR3 contains 22 residues. The CDR3 nucleotides read TGTGCCAGCAGTGAAGCAACCTACGTACCGCGACAGGGGGCGAAGAATGTCTACGAGCAGTACTTC. Residues: CASSEATYVPRQGAKNVYEQYF.

There are a few counts of this clonotype. The chain links TRBV29-1 to TRBJ1-2; D possibly corresponds to TRBD1 (5 bases). The V end lost 7 bases, the J end lost 4 bases, and 16 bases lay between the germline ends. The V gene's germline CDR1 is SQVTM and CDR2 ANQGSEA. The CDR3 runs 13 residues. The CDR3 spells CSAEDTNGYGYTF. The CDR3 DNA reads TGCAGCGCCGAGGACACCAATGGCTATGGCTACACCTTC.

This clonotype was seen more than once but under ten times. The DNA of the CDR3 is TGTGCCATCAGCTTGGCCGGGACTAGCCCCGCTAATACGCAGTATTTT. Its translation is CAISLAGTSPANTQYF. V is TRBV10-3 and J is TRBJ2-3, with TRBD2 identical over 9 bases. V was clipped by 6 bases and J by 7 bases; unmatched bases: 14. Germline V gene lookup returns CDR1 ENHRY and CDR2 SYGVKD. This CDR3 comprises 16 residues.

A few counts support this clonotype. The chain combines TRBV9 with TRBJ2-7, with 10 bases matching TRBD1. This CDR3 is built from 15 residues. The V gene end was trimmed by 3 bases and the J gene end by 2 bases; junction bases not matched to a gene: 5. Germline loops: CDR1 SGDLS, CDR2 YYNGEE. The CDR3 is CASSGQGARAYEQYF. Written as DNA, the CDR3 is TGTGCCAGCAGCGGACAGGGGGCAAGAGCCTACGAGCAGTACTTC.

This clonotype was detected many times. This chain uses TRBV12-3 or TRBV12-4 with TRBJ2-1, with D unresolved. This CDR3 has 14 residues. The V end was cut by 1 base, the J end by 4 bases, with 8 bases between. The CDR3 region is CASSLGGPYNEQFF. DNA for the CDR3: TGTGCCAGCAGTTTAGGAGGACCATACAATGAGCAGTTCTTC.

In this sample, this clonotype turned up a few times. The V call is TRBV6-1, the J call TRBJ2-3, with a possible D match to TRBD2 (5 bases). Deletions cut 4 bases from V and 8 bases from J, with 16 bases between. The CDR3 has 14 amino acids. From germline, CDR1 is MNHNS and CDR2 SASEGT. The CDR3: CASSARAPEGTQYF. Written as DNA, the CDR3 is TGTGCCAGCAGTGCCCGGGCCCCAGAGGGTACGCAGTATTTT.

J is TRBJ1-1 and V is TRBV20-1, with D unresolved. The V and J ends lost 4 bases and 4 bases respectively, with 13 bases between them. The germline V gene encodes CDR1 DFQATT and CDR2 SNEGSKA (reference sequence). The length of the CDR3 is 13 residues. DNA for the CDR3: TGCAGTGCTATGCTCCCTGAGGGCACTGAAGCTTTCTTT. Its translation is CSAMLPEGTEAFF.

The chain recombines TRBV5-1 with TRBJ2-1, with D perhaps TRBD2 (5 bases). CDR3 size: 14 residues. Germline CDR1 and CDR2: SGHRS and YFSETQ. V was trimmed by 0 bases and J by 9 bases, leaving 13 bases between them. The CDR3 DNA follows: TGCGCCAGCAGCTTGGGTTCGAGGGATGCTGAGCAGTTCTTC. It is translated as CASSLGSRDAEQFF.

This clonotype was detected once. The V and J genes are TRBV18 and TRBJ2-1; D is ambiguous. The CDR3 is 15 residues long. The V end lost 1 base, the J end lost 7 bases, and 14 bases lay between the germline ends. Germline-derived CDR1 and CDR2 are KGHSH and LQKENI. This CDR3 reads CASSPRAAGRNEQFF. CDR3 in DNA: TGTGCCAGCTCACCACGGGCAGCAGGAAGGAATGAGCAGTTCTTC.

This clonotype was detected only a few times. The V and J genes are TRBV29-1 and TRBJ2-1; 9 bases agree with TRBD1. V lost 6 bases, J lost 8 bases, and 5 bases stayed unmatched. The germline V gene encodes CDR1 SQVTM and CDR2 ANQGSEA. The CDR3 spans 12 residues. In DNA, the CDR3 is TGCAGCGTGGGGGACAGGGCCTATGAGCAGTTCTTC. Its translation is CSVGDRAYEQFF.

In DNA, the CDR3 is TGTGCCAGCAGTTTTACGAGACAGGGAAGGGAGACCCAGTACTTC. Protein sequence: CASSFTRQGRETQYF. The J gene is TRBJ2-5, the V gene TRBV28, with 7 bases that match TRBD1. The trim removed 3 bases at V and 5 bases at J, leaving 9 bases unmatched. Germline CDR1 MDHEN, CDR2 SYDVKM. This CDR3 region has 15 residues. The full variable domain, in which reference TRBV28 and TRBJ2-5 provide the parts outside the CDR3, is DVKVTQSSRYLVKRTGEKVFLECVQDMDHENMFWYRQDPGLGLRLIYFSYDVKMKEKGDIPEGYSVSREKKERFSLILESASTNQTSMYLCASSFTRQGRETQYFGPGTRLLVL.

This chain uses TRBV20-1 with TRBJ1-4, with 7 bases aligning to TRBD1. Trimming cost V 5 bases and J 2 bases; bases outside gene matches: 2. Germline V gives CDR1 DFQATT, CDR2 SNEGSKA (reference sequence). The CDR3 is 13 amino acids. The DNA of the CDR3 is TGCAGTGCTTTGACAGGGACTAATGAAAAACTGTTTTTT. Protein product: CSALTGTNEKLFF.

The V gene is TRBV28, the J gene TRBJ2-7; 14 bases agree with TRBD2. Per the germline V gene, CDR1 is MDHEN and CDR2 is SYDVKM. J lost 0 bases, V lost 5 bases, and 9 bases had no gene match. This CDR3 comprises 18 residues. CDR3 bases: TGTGCCAGCAGTCCGCCGGGACTAGCGGGAGCCCACTCCTACGAGCAGTACTTC. It translates to CASSPPGLAGAHSYEQYF.

This clonotype has more than one count but fewer than ten. V is TRBV28 and J is TRBJ2-4; no clear D gene. Germline CDR1 and CDR2: MDHEN and SYDVKM. This CDR3 has 13 amino acids. V lost 3 bases, J lost 10 bases, and 13 bases lay in between. The CDR3 spells CASSFPGANIQYF. In DNA, the CDR3 is TGTGCCAGCAGTTTTCCAGGAGCGAATATTCAGTACTTC.

V gene TRBV20-1 combines with J gene TRBJ2-2; D may correspond to TRBD1 or TRBD2 (7 bases each). This CDR3 is 13 amino acids long. V was clipped by 4 bases and J by 9 bases, with 15 bases between them. Germline assignment: CDR1 DFQATT and CDR2 SNEGSKA (reference sequence). The CDR3 here is CSATGGVSRELFF. The CDR3 nucleotides are TGCAGTGCTACAGGGGGGGTGTCACGGGAGCTGTTTTTT.

V usage is TRBV14 and J usage is TRBJ2-2; D might be TRBD1 (6 bases). Germline assignment: CDR1 SGHDN and CDR2 FVKESK. The CDR3 runs 16 residues. V was cut by 3 bases and J by 0 bases, with 11 bases left in between. The CDR3 protein is CASSQRQATNTGELFF. As DNA, the CDR3 is TGTGCCAGCAGCCAGCGACAGGCCACGAACACCGGGGAGCTGTTTTTT.

The rearrangement links TRBV3-1 to TRBJ1-6; D is undetermined. The CDR3 length is 13 residues. CDR1 is LGHDT, CDR2 YNNKEL, per germline (reference sequence). Trimming took 2 bases from V and 7 from J, leaving 6 bases between them. The CDR3 sequence: CASSQNPNSPLHF. CDR3 DNA sequence: TGTGCCAGCAGCCAAAATCCAAATTCACCCCTCCACTTT.

This clonotype was detected a few times. J is TRBJ1-2 and V is TRBV29-1; D is possibly TRBD1 (5 bases). Trimming stripped 4 bases from V and 4 bases from J, with 31 bases between. Germline V gene sequence: CDR1 SQVTM, CDR2 ANQGSEA. The CDR3 is 19 residues long. CDR3: CSVVGNRKKGTTGGYGYTF. DNA for the CDR3: TGCAGCGTTGTGGGGAATAGAAAGAAAGGGACTACAGGCGGCTATGGCTACACCTTC.

This clonotype has a handful of counts. The rearrangement uses TRBV13 and TRBJ2-7; 9 bases are shared with TRBD1. CDR1 is PRHDT, CDR2 FYEKMQ, per germline (reference sequence). This CDR3 comprises 15 residues. V was clipped by 5 bases and J by 3 bases; unmatched bases: 8. CDR3 in amino acids: CASSPRQGGVYEQYF. CDR3 DNA: TGTGCCAGCAGCCCCAGACAGGGGGGGGTCTACGAGCAGTACTTC. The entire variable domain, with the rest obtained from reference TRBV13 and TRBJ2-7, is as follows: AAGVIQSPRHLIKEKRETATLKCYPIPRHDTVYWYQQGPGQDPQFLISFYEKMQSDKGSIPDRFSAQQFSDYHSELNMSSLELGDSALYFCASSPRQGGVYEQYFGPGTRLTVT.

This clonotype has more than one count but fewer than ten. The chain joins TRBV7-2 to TRBJ2-1, with no clear D. Germline V gives CDR1 SGHTA, CDR2 FQGNSA. The CDR3 totals 13 residues. Deletions cut 1 base from V and 9 bases from J, with 10 bases between. The CDR3 region has the DNA TGTGCCAGCAGCTTAGGTGCGGTCAGTGAGCAGTTCTTC. Residues: CASSLGAVSEQFF.

The chain uses TRBV20-1 and TRBJ2-7, with TRBD1 identical over 7 bases. This CDR3 has 13 residues. The V gene's germline CDR1 is DFQATT and CDR2 SNEGSKA (reference sequence). J lost 2 bases, V lost 7 bases, and 8 bases had no gene match. The chain's CDR3 is CSVLTGTAYEQYF. Here the CDR3 DNA reads TGCAGTGTTTTAACCGGGACAGCCTACGAGCAGTACTTC.